This T cell receptor (beta chain) was identified in a study of shared clonotypes between healthy human individuals. Sequencing used immunoSEQ multiplex PCR; TCRdb keeps in-frame clones, though not all of them. The top ten clones hold over 1.3% of a sample with about 980,000 clones, over 60% of them seen once. CDR1 and CDR2 (germline): KGHSH, LQKENI. Unmatched junction bases numbered 19, after V lost 5 bases and J lost 2 bases. This CDR3 spans 19 amino acids. This chain links TRBV18 with TRBJ2-3, with 7 nucleotides matching TRBD1. The sequencing sample was made of memory CD4+ T cells sorted from blood. Subset defined: CD45RA-negative fraction. This receptor was identified in a man aged 18 to 35 in good health. This CDR3 reads CASSAYPTDRASATDTQYF. The CDR3 DNA reads TGTGCCAGCTCAGCCTATCCCACAGACAGGGCTTCGGCCACAGATACGCAGTATTTT.